Following are 27 T cell receptor beta chains from one sample sequenced in a study of T-cell reconstitution after alpha-beta-depleted transplantation in children. Unique molecular identifiers were incorporated during preparation of the TCRbeta library. TCRdb redid the calling of the PCR reads with MiXCR, one entry per CDR3 protein. The repertoire holds hundreds of thousands of distinct CDR3 sequences, approximately 10% seen once, with roughly 27% in the top ten. The sample consisted of PBMCs, taken before TCRalphabeta/CD19-depleted stem cell transplant. These receptors were collected from a child less than two years old with acute myeloid leukemia, due to receive a stem cell transplant.

V gene TRBV28 combines with J gene TRBJ2-2, with 8 nucleotides matching TRBD2. The CDR3 runs to 15 residues. V was clipped by 2 bases and J by 4 bases; unmatched bases: 3. CDR1 is MDHEN and CDR2 is SYDVKM in the germline V gene. The CDR3 reads CASSLPGGATGELFF. The DNA of the CDR3 is TGTGCCAGCAGTTTACCGGGAGGGGCCACCGGGGAGCTGTTTTTT.

This clonotype was seen a few times. V and J are TRBV29-1 and TRBJ1-1; no firm D call. There are 12 residues in the CDR3. Germline V gives CDR1 SQVTM, CDR2 ANQGSEA. V was cut by 4 bases and J by 5 bases, with 11 bases left in between. This chain's CDR3 is CSVGGRMTEAFF. The CDR3 DNA sequence: TGCAGCGTTGGAGGCAGGATGACTGAAGCTTTCTTT.

The gene calls are TRBV5-6 and TRBJ2-1; TRBD2 matches at 12 bases. V was pared by 0 bases and J by 4 bases, with 5 bases of the junction left unmatched. This CDR3 region has 17 residues. In germline, CDR1 is SGHDT, CDR2 YYEEEE. CDR3 DNA sequence: TGTGCCAGCAGCTTGGGACTAGCGGGAGCGGAGTACAATGAGCAGTTCTTC. This encodes CASSLGLAGAEYNEQFF.

There are many counts of this clonotype. The chain recombines TRBV7-9 with TRBJ1-2, with 7 nucleotides matching TRBD1. This CDR3 is built from 14 residues. After removal of 3 bases from V and 5 bases from J, the junction contained 6 bases not matched to a gene. Germline loops: CDR1 SEHNR, CDR2 FQNEAQ (reference sequence). The CDR3 loop is CASSFRTGAYGYTF. The CDR3 nucleotides read TGTGCCAGCAGCTTCCGGACAGGTGCTTATGGCTACACCTTC.

This clonotype has ten or more counts. The CDR3 coding sequence is TGTGCCAGCAGCTTAGGGGTATGGGGGGTCACAGATACGCAGTATTTT. Translation gives CASSLGVWGVTDTQYF. The J gene is TRBJ2-3, the V gene TRBV7-2, with a tentative D call TRBD2 (6 bases). Germline V gene sequence: CDR1 SGHTA, CDR2 FQGNSA. This CDR3 is built from 16 residues. The ends were cut back, 1 base at V and 2 bases at J, with 13 bases in the middle. Complete variable domain (other parts from reference TRBV7-2 and TRBJ2-3): GAGVSQSPSNKVTEKGKDVELRCDPISGHTALYWYRQSLGQGLEFLIYFQGNSAPDKSGLPSDRFSAERTGGSVSTLTIQRTQQEDSAVYLCASSLGVWGVTDTQYFGPGTRLTVL.

This clonotype was seen repeatedly, ten times or more. The chain is built from TRBV7-9 and TRBJ1-2, with 10 bases matching TRBD1. The germline CDR1 and CDR2 sequences are SEHNR and FQNEAQ (reference sequence). V shed 5 bases, J shed 0 bases, and the junction held 0 bases outside the gene matches. The CDR3 has 14 residues. The CDR3 region is CASSGTGANYGYTF. In nucleotides, the CDR3 is TGTGCCAGCAGCGGGACAGGGGCTAACTATGGCTACACCTTC.

This clonotype was seen repeatedly, ten times or more. The genes are TRBV5-1 and TRBJ1-2; a weak D match, TRBD1 (5 bases). The CDR3 consists of 15 residues. The ends were cut back, 4 bases at V and 3 bases at J, with 16 bases in the middle. Germline assignment: CDR1 SGHRS and CDR2 YFSETQ. CDR3 loop: CASSPGTLKDYGYTF. The CDR3 nucleotides are TGCGCCAGCAGCCCGGGGACGTTGAAGGACTATGGCTACACCTTC.

This clonotype was recorded many times. V usage is TRBV11-3 and J usage is TRBJ1-2, with 7 bases fitting TRBD1. Germline V gives CDR1 SGHNT, CDR2 YENEEA. Losses at the gene ends were 4 bases for V and 4 bases for J; bases not matched to a gene: 9. The CDR3 totals 15 residues. CDR3 region: CASSWKVTGRYGYTF. As DNA, the CDR3 is TGTGCCAGCAGCTGGAAGGTGACAGGGCGCTATGGCTACACCTTC.

This clonotype appeared many times. V is TRBV19 and J is TRBJ2-7, with D tentatively TRBD1 (6 bases). V was clipped by 1 base and J by 2 bases, with 9 bases between them. The germline gives CDR1 LNHDA, CDR2 SQIVND (reference sequence). The CDR3 runs to 14 residues. This CDR3 is CASSIGRTAYEQYF. In DNA, the CDR3 is TGTGCCAGTAGTATAGGGAGGACAGCCTACGAGCAGTACTTC.

The rearrangement joins TRBV29-1 to TRBJ2-7, with a weak D call TRBD2 (6 bases). This CDR3 has 12 amino acids. V dropped 5 bases and J dropped 3 bases, with 11 bases sitting between them. Germline values: CDR1 SQVTM, CDR2 ANQGSEA. The DNA for the CDR3 is TGCAGCGTTCCCGGGGGTATCTACGAGCAGTACTTC. It yields the protein CSVPGGIYEQYF.

This clonotype has at least ten counts. This chain links TRBV29-1 with TRBJ1-5, with 7 bases identical to TRBD1. Trimming removed 6 bases from V and 4 bases from J; junction bases left unmatched: 6. The germline V gene encodes CDR1 SQVTM and CDR2 ANQGSEA. The CDR3 consists of 13 residues. The CDR3 protein is CSVGRGLNQPQHF. CDR3 sequence (DNA): TGCAGCGTGGGCAGGGGGTTGAATCAGCCCCAGCATTTT.

This clonotype was observed at least ten times. The chain couples TRBV20-1 to TRBJ2-7; 9 bases agree with TRBD1. CDR1 and CDR2 (germline): DFQATT, SNEGSKA (reference sequence). V lost 0 bases, J lost 6 bases, and 9 bases stayed unmatched. The CDR3 length is 15 residues. The CDR3 here is CSARDRGQGRGEQYF. DNA of the CDR3: TGCAGTGCTAGAGATCGGGGACAGGGCAGGGGCGAGCAGTACTTC.

This clonotype has at least ten counts. The chain has TRBV20-1 and TRBJ2-1; TRBD2 matches 7 bases. The CDR3 contains 13 residues. Germline loops: CDR1 DFQATT, CDR2 SNEGSKA (reference sequence). In nucleotides, the CDR3 is TGCAGCGGGAGGCCGAGCTCCTACAATGAGCAGTTCTTC. Protein: CSGRPSSYNEQFF.

This clonotype was seen at least ten times. The chain uses TRBV11-2 and TRBJ2-1; a weak D match, TRBD2 (6 bases). The V gene's germline CDR1 is SGHAT and CDR2 FQNNGV. The CDR3 loop spans 13 amino acids. V lost 5 bases and J lost 13, with 18 bases in between. CDR3 in DNA: TGTGCCAGCAGCCTCCTTGAGCGGGTAGGACAGTTCTTC. It yields the protein CASSLLERVGQFF.

This clonotype was seen many times. The CDR3 nucleotides are TGTGCCAGCAGTTTACCGGAGTTGGGATTAGGGGGCTACACCTTC. The encoded protein is CASSLPELGLGGYTF. This chain joins TRBV28 and TRBJ1-2; no firm D call. V shed 2 bases and J shed 8 bases, with 18 bases lying between them. CDR3 size: 15 residues. The germline CDR1 and CDR2 sequences are MDHEN and SYDVKM.

This clonotype was picked up many times. This chain joins TRBV20-1 and TRBJ2-1; TRBD1 or TRBD2 may be the D gene (6 bases each). CDR1 and CDR2 from the germline V gene are DFQATT and SNEGSKA (reference sequence). The CDR3 covers 14 residues. Trimming removed 6 bases from V and 3 bases from J, with 15 bases in between. DNA for the CDR3: TGCAGTGCAAGGGGGACCGGGGGCTACAATGAGCAGTTCTTC. Its protein product is CSARGTGGYNEQFF.

As concerns this clonotype: One end of the junction varies from germline; a read error may be responsible. This chain connects TRBV5-1 to TRBJ2-1; 14 bases map to TRBD2. Germline loops: CDR1 SGHRS, CDR2 YFSETQ. The length of the CDR3 is 15 residues. In nucleotides, the CDR3 is TGCGCCAGCAGCCCGGGACTAGCGGGAGTCGATGAGCAGCTCTTC. This sequence encodes CASSPGLAGVDEQLF. Complete variable domain (other parts from reference TRBV5-1 and TRBJ2-1): KAGVTQTPRYLIKTRGQQVTLSCSPISGHRSVSWYQQTPGQGLQFLFEYFSETQRNKGNFPGRFSGRQFSNSRSEMNVSTLELGDSALYLCASSPGLAGVDEQLFGPGTRLTVL.

This clonotype has ten or more counts. This rearrangement joins TRBV29-1 to TRBJ2-7, with 16 nucleotides matching TRBD2. CDR1 and CDR2 from the germline V gene are SQVTM and ANQGSEA. With 4 bases clipped from V and 0 bases from J, the junction kept 3 bases outside the gene matches. This CDR3 has 16 amino acids. CDR3 protein: CSVAGLAGGPSYEQYF. DNA of the CDR3: TGCAGCGTTGCGGGACTAGCGGGAGGGCCCTCCTACGAGCAGTACTTC.

V usage is TRBV5-1 and J usage is TRBJ2-3; possible D gene TRBD2, 5 bases. The germline V gene encodes CDR1 SGHRS and CDR2 YFSETQ. The CDR3 has 14 amino acids. V lost 4 bases and J 2 bases, leaving 11 bases between the germline ends. The CDR3 bases are TGCGCCAGCAGCCCCGAGCGGTCCACAGATACGCAGTATTTT. Translated, it gives CASSPERSTDTQYF.

The sample holds many counts of this clonotype. This sequence joins TRBV10-3 and TRBJ2-1, with 7 bases aligning to TRBD1. This CDR3 has 17 amino acids. The trim removed 3 bases at V and 0 bases at J, leaving 8 bases unmatched. Germline CDR1 is ENHRY and CDR2 is SYGVKD. This chain's CDR3 is CAISDPGQPSSYNEQFF. The CDR3, as DNA: TGTGCCATCAGTGACCCGGGACAGCCTAGCTCCTACAATGAGCAGTTCTTC.

This chain connects TRBV19 to TRBJ2-1; possibly TRBD2 for D (7 bases). Germline V gene sequence: CDR1 LNHDA, CDR2 SQIVND (reference sequence). The CDR3 consists of 14 residues. V was cut by 7 bases and J by 8 bases, with 18 bases left in between. The CDR3 DNA sequence: TGTGCCAGTATCGAGAGGGGGGGTAGCGATGAGCAGTTCTTC. It specifies CASIERGGSDEQFF.

This clonotype was picked up a small number of times. This chain links TRBV6-6 with TRBJ1-5; TRBD1 matches at 7 bases. The CDR3 extends over 18 amino acids. Germline assignment: CDR1 MNHNY and CDR2 SVGAGI (reference sequence). J was trimmed by 0 bases and V by 0 bases; bases with no gene match: 8. CDR3 sequence: CASSYSPGTDNSNQPQHF. CDR3 sequence (DNA): TGTGCCAGCAGTTACTCTCCCGGGACAGACAATAGCAATCAGCCCCAGCATTTT.

The V and J genes are TRBV24-1 and TRBJ1-6; 7 bases map to TRBD1. In germline, CDR1 is KGHDR, CDR2 SFDVKD. This CDR3 has 16 amino acids. V shed 4 bases and J 7 bases; nucleotides not matched to a gene: 9. The CDR3 DNA is TGTGCCACCAGTGACCCGCATTTCAGGGGGAATTCACCCCTCCACTTT. Translating it yields CATSDPHFRGNSPLHF.

This clonotype was seen ten or more times. The rearrangement joins TRBV27 to TRBJ2-7; 8 bases agree with TRBD1. CDR3 length equals 14 residues. CDR1 MNHEY and CDR2 SMNVEV come from the germline V gene (reference sequence). V lost 8 bases to trimming and J lost 2 bases; unmatched junction nucleotides: 8. The chain's CDR3 is CASSPRTGPYEQYF. The CDR3 nucleotides read TGTGCCAGCTCTCCGAGGACAGGGCCCTACGAGCAGTACTTC.

This clonotype was recorded at least ten times. The rearrangement uses TRBV3-1 and TRBJ2-4; TRBD2 matches at 8 bases. CDR1 is LGHDT and CDR2 is YNNKEL in the germline V gene (reference sequence). J lost 9 bases, V lost 4 bases, and 11 bases had no gene match. The CDR3 runs 15 residues. The CDR3 loop is CASSPRLGLGFIQYF. The CDR3 DNA follows: TGTGCCAGCAGCCCAAGATTGGGACTAGGGTTCATTCAGTACTTC.

In this sample, this clonotype turned up many times. V usage is TRBV7-3 and J usage is TRBJ2-1; possibly TRBD2 for D (7 bases). The V end lost 6 bases, the J end lost 0 bases, and 21 bases lay between the germline ends. The CDR3 sequence is 18 residues long. Germline V gives CDR1 SGHTA, CDR2 FQGTGA. The CDR3: CASSLELGGGFSYNEQFF. The CDR3 coding sequence is TGTGCCAGCAGTTTGGAACTAGGGGGGGGGTTCTCCTACAATGAGCAGTTCTTC.

Notes on this clonotype: A much larger clone lies a single base off, so this may be a read error. This rearrangement joins TRBV5-5 to TRBJ2-1, with 9 nucleotides matching TRBD1. CDR1 and CDR2 from the germline V gene are SGHKS and YYEKEE (reference sequence). This CDR3 is built from 14 residues. The CDR3 DNA reads as TGTCCCAGCAGCTACGGACAGGGGATCGATGAGCAGTTCTTC. Its protein product is CPSSYGQGIDEQFF.